This TCR beta chain was identified during a study of blood T cell repertoires in COVID-19. Whole-study context: Sites across the United States, Italy and Spain contributed samples from acute and convalescent COVID-19.

Only in-frame clones appear in the TCRdb table, and some are missing; sequencing was by immunoSEQ multiplex PCR. The sample yields a few hundred thousand clones, 70% to 90% seen once. The sequenced sample consisted of PBMCs or T cells enriched from blood (not recorded which). This TCR was recovered from a woman aged 25 to 45 who had been exposed to COVID-19.

The chain's CDR3 is CASSEFGGGKQYF. CDR3 bases: TGCGCCAGCAGTGAGTTTGGGGGGGGCAAGCAGTACTTC. V usage is TRBV10-1 and J usage is TRBJ2-7, with D possibly TRBD2 on 7 matching bases. V was pared by 1 base and J by 8 bases, with 12 bases between. This CDR3 region has 13 residues. From germline, CDR1 is WNHNN and CDR2 SYGVQD (reference sequence).